What follows are 13 T cell receptor beta chains derived from one specimen sequenced in a study of blood T cells in healthy people across ages. A second PCR of about 6 to 11 cycles used a sample-barcoded 5' primer and a J-beta primer mix. TCRdb processed the 5' RACE reads anew with MiXCR; each CDR3 protein has one entry. The data contain some 1.4 million distinct CDR3 sequences, 40% to 50% of them singletons. Sequencing was performed on blood. These receptors were taken from a woman aged 18 to 35 in good health.

This clonotype has more than one count but fewer than ten. This chain uses TRBV4-1 with TRBJ2-5; D is uncertain. The germline V and J ends were trimmed by 1 base and 2 bases, with 8 bases remaining between them. The CDR3 has 14 residues. Germline V gives CDR1 MGHRA, CDR2 YSYEKL. The CDR3 coding sequence is TGCGCCAGCAGCCAAGTGGGAAGACAAGAGACCCAGTACTTC. Translated: CASSQVGRQETQYF.

The chain uses TRBV5-1 and TRBJ2-5, with a possible D match to TRBD1 (6 bases). CDR3 length: 15 amino acids. Germline V gives CDR1 SGHRS, CDR2 YFSETQ. V was trimmed by 0 bases and J by 5 bases, leaving 14 bases between them. For the CDR3, the DNA is TGCGCCAGCAGCTTGGGTCTCACAGGGACGGAGACCCAGTACTTC. It specifies CASSLGLTGTETQYF.

This clonotype showed up just a few times. The chain couples TRBV11-2 to TRBJ2-1; 16 bases line up with TRBD2. The CDR3 consists of 21 residues. The germline gives CDR1 SGHAT, CDR2 FQNNGV. The V and J ends lost 7 bases and 2 bases, in that order; junction bases with no gene match: 17. Written as DNA, the CDR3 is TGTGCCAGCACCTATTTTCCCGGGACTAGCGGGAGGGCCGGGCCCTACAATGAGCAGTTCTTC. Its translation is CASTYFPGTSGRAGPYNEQFF.

This clonotype appeared a few times. This sequence joins TRBV10-3 and TRBJ2-1; 11 nucleotides line up with TRBD2. The CDR3 has 15 amino acids. Germline CDR1 ENHRY, CDR2 SYGVKD. The V and J ends lost 2 bases and 4 bases, in that order; junction bases with no gene match: 1. The CDR3 protein is CAISEPSGRYNEQFF. The DNA for the CDR3 is TGTGCCATCAGTGAGCCTAGCGGGAGGTACAATGAGCAGTTCTTC.

This clonotype turned up a few times. The rearrangement uses TRBV4-1 and TRBJ2-7, with D maybe TRBD2 (6 bases). The CDR3 consists of 18 residues. Trimming took 1 base from V and 0 from J, leaving 19 bases between them. Germline V gives CDR1 MGHRA, CDR2 YSYEKL. The CDR3 coding sequence is TGCGCCAGCAGCCAAGGTCTCGCTAGCGCCGCGAGCTCCTACGAGCAGTACTTC. Amino acid sequence: CASSQGLASAASSYEQYF.

This clonotype was counted only a few times. The genes are TRBV2 and TRBJ2-3; weak D call: TRBD2 (5 bases). The CDR3 spans 15 residues. CDR1 and CDR2 (germline): SNHLY, FYNNEI. Trimming took off 4 bases at V and 3 bases at J, with 14 bases between the two ends. Here the CDR3 reads CASSAYGIGTDTQYF. As DNA, the CDR3 is TGTGCCAGCAGTGCGTACGGGATTGGGACAGATACGCAGTATTTT. Complete variable domain (other parts from reference TRBV2 and TRBJ2-3): EPEVTQTPSHQVTQMGQEVILRCVPISNHLYFYWYRQILGQKVEFLVSFYNNEISEKSEIFDDQFSVERPDGSNFTLKIRSTKLEDSAMYFCASSAYGIGTDTQYFGPGTRLTVL.

The chain uses TRBV11-2 and TRBJ2-1; TRBD1 aligns across 7 bases. Germline V gene lookup returns CDR1 SGHAT and CDR2 FQNNGV. There are 23 residues in the CDR3. The junction had 23 bases not matched to a gene; V was cut back by 0 bases and J by 0 bases. CDR3 bases: TGTGCCAGCAGCTTAGACGCCTCGACAGGGTGGTTGAGCGATAGGAGCTCCTACAATGAGCAGTTCTTC. Translation gives CASSLDASTGWLSDRSSYNEQFF.

The V gene is TRBV29-1, the J gene TRBJ2-1, with 9 bases lining up with TRBD1. Germline V gives CDR1 SQVTM, CDR2 ANQGSEA. There are 15 residues in the CDR3. V trimming: 4 bases; J trimming: 5 bases; junction bases outside the gene matches: 9. The CDR3 here is CSVGTGVSGNNEQFF. The CDR3 DNA reads TGCAGCGTTGGGACAGGGGTCAGCGGCAACAATGAGCAGTTCTTC.

The rearrangement uses TRBV7-8 and TRBJ2-5; a weak D match, TRBD1 (5 bases). Trimming pared 4 bases from V and 5 bases from J, leaving 14 bases between. The germline CDR1 and CDR2 sequences are SGHVS and FQNEAQ. There are 14 residues in the CDR3. CDR3 region: CASSSFRGSETQYF. CDR3 DNA sequence: TGTGCCAGCAGCTCCTTTAGGGGTTCGGAGACCCAGTACTTC.

The chain uses TRBV25-1 and TRBJ2-7; D is tentatively TRBD1 or TRBD2 (6 bases each). Between the trimmed V and J ends, which lost 4 bases and 1 base, there was a span of 14 bases. Germline CDR1 is MGHDK and CDR2 is SYGVNS. This CDR3 has 15 residues. CDR3 DNA sequence: TGTGCCAGCAGTGCGGGAACAGGGAGGTCCTACGAGCAGTACTTC. Translating gives CASSAGTGRSYEQYF.

The chain carries TRBV6-2 or TRBV6-3 and TRBJ1-2; D uncertain. The CDR3 consists of 15 residues. Trimming removed 0 bases from V and 8 bases from J, with 16 bases in between. Germline CDR1 is MNHEY and CDR2 is SVGEGT. The CDR3 protein is CASSYSAGSLGGYTF. The CDR3 DNA is TGTGCCAGCAGTTACTCGGCGGGTTCCTTGGGCGGCTACACCTTC.

This clonotype was seen a few times. The V and J genes are TRBV7-9 and TRBJ2-2, with 10 bases aligning to TRBD2. Germline values: CDR1 SEHNR, CDR2 FQNEAQ (reference sequence). The CDR3 consists of 16 residues. Unmatched junction bases numbered 6, after V lost 3 bases and J lost 5 bases. CDR3 region: CASSFLGLAATGELFF. In DNA form, the CDR3 reads TGTGCCAGCAGCTTCCTTGGACTAGCGGCAACCGGGGAGCTGTTTTTT.

This clonotype appeared a few times. The chain uses TRBV2 and TRBJ2-7; D tentatively fits TRBD1 or TRBD2 (5 bases each). This CDR3 region has 17 residues. Between the trimmed V and J ends, which lost 6 bases and 3 bases, there was a span of 24 bases. Germline-derived CDR1 and CDR2 are SNHLY and FYNNEI. CDR3 bases: TGTGCCAGCAGGACTGGGGGAGCTTCCTCCCCTTACTACGAGCAGTACTTC. Translation: CASRTGGASSPYYEQYF.